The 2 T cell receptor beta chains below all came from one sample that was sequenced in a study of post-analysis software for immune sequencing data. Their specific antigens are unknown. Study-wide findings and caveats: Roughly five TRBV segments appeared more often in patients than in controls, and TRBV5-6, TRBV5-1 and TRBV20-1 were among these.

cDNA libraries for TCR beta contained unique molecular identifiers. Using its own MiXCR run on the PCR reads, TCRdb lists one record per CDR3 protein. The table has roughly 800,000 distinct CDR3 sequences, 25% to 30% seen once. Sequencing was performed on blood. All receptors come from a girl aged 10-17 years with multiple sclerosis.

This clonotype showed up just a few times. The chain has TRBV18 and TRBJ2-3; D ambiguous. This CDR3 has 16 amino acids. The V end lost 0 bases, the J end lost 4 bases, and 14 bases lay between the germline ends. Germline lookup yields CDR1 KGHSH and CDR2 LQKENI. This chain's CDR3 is CASSPPVKGLADTQYF. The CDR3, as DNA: TGTGCCAGCTCACCACCGGTAAAGGGCCTGGCAGATACGCAGTATTTT.

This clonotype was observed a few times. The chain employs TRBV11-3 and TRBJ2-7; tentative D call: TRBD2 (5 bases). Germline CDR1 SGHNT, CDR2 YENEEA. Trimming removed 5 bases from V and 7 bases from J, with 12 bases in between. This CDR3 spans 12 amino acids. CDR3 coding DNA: TGTGCCAGCAGCCCTGGCGGGTCGGAGCAGTACTTC. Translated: CASSPGGSEQYF.